The T cell receptor (beta chain) described here comes from a study of OX40 agonist ivuxolimab in advanced cancers. As for the study in general: Patients were dosed with the agonistic anti-OX40 (CD134) antibody ivuxolimab. At about 81% male, the cohort had a mean age of approximately 60 years, ranging from about 20 to 79. Partial responses occurred in three patients (one hepatocellular carcinoma, two cutaneous melanoma).

The CDR3 totals 16 residues. Trimming took 0 bases from V and 7 from J; bases not matched to a gene: 12. The germline gives CDR1 MNHNS, CDR2 SASEGT. Assay used: immunoSEQ multiplex PCR; TCRdb lists only in-frame clones, some missing. Of roughly 66,000 clones listed, about 81% are singletons. The sequence was collected from an adult with an advanced solid tumor such as melanoma, head and neck, liver or kidney cancer. The V gene is TRBV6-1, the J gene TRBJ2-7; 7 nucleotides match TRBD2. The sequenced sample was CD4+ or CD8+ T cells sorted from blood, obtained in a trial of the OX40 agonist ivuxolimab. This chain's CDR3 is CASSEAGMAGVREQYF. CDR3 bases: TGTGCCAGCAGTGAAGCGGGAATGGCGGGAGTTCGGGAGCAGTACTTC.